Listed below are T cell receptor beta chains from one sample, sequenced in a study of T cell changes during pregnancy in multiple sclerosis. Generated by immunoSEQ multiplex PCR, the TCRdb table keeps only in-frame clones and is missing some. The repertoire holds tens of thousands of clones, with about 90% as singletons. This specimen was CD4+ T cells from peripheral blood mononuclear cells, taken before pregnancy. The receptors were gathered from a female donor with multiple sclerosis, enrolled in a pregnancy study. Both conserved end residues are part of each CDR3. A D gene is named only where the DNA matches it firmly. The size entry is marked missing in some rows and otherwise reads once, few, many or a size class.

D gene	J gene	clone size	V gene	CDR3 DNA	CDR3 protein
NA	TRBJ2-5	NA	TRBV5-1	TGCGCCAGCAGCCCGTGGATCGGGCTTAGGGGCGGGACCGACCAAGAGACCCAGTACTTC	CASSPWIGLRGGTDQETQYF
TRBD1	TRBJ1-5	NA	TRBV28	TGTGCCAGCAGTCCATACAGGGGCCCAGGCAATCAGCCCCAGCATTTT	CASSPYRGPGNQPQHF
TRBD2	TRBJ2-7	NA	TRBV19	TGTGCCAGTAGCAAACTGGAGACTAGCGGGAGATACGAGCAGTACTTC	CASSKLETSGRYEQYF
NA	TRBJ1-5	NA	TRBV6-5	TGTGCCAGCGGGGTATTTTTGGGGGCTAATCAGCCCCAGCATTTT	CASGVFLGANQPQHF
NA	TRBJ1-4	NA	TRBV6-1	TGTGCCAGCAGTGACTGGCAGATTGATGAAAAACTGTTTTTT	CASSDWQIDEKLFF
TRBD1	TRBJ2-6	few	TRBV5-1	TGCGCCAGCAGCGGGGGGGACAGGGCTGGGGCCAACGTCCTGACTTTC	CASSGGDRAGANVLTF
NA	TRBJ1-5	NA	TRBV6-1	TGTGCCAGCAGTGAGTCGGGGAATCAGCCCCAGCATTTT	CASSESGNQPQHF
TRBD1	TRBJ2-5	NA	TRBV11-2	TGTGCCAGCAGCTCAGAGTACAGGGGGCGTAAAGAGACCCAGTACTTC	CASSSEYRGRKETQYF
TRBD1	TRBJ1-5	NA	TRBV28	TGTGCCAGCAGTCCGATGGGACAGGGTCGCAATCAGCCCCAGCATTTT	CASSPMGQGRNQPQHF
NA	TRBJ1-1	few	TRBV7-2	TGTGCCAGCAGACGTGACAGGGAAGCTTTCTTT	CASRRDREAFF
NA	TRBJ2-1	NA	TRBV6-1	TGTGCCAGCAGTGAATCCCCGGCTGGGGGGTTTGGGGCCAATGAGCAGTTCTTC	CASSESPAGGFGANEQFF
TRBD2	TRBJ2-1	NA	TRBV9	TGTGCCAGCAGCGTAGCCGGACTAGCGGGAGCAGCCTTGGGCTACAATGAGCAGTTCTTC	CASSVAGLAGAALGYNEQFF
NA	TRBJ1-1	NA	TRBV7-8	TGTGCCAGCAGCTTAGCGATCACGGGACAATGGACTGAAGCTTTCTTT	CASSLAITGQWTEAFF
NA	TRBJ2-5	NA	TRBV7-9	TGTGCCAGCAGCTTAGTCCAGGGCTCTTGGCAAGAGACCCAGTACTTC	CASSLVQGSWQETQYF
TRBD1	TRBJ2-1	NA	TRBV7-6	TGTGCCAGCAGCTTAGCGGGGACAGGGCCCAATGAGCAGTTCTTC	CASSLAGTGPNEQFF
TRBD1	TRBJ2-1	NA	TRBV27	TGTGCCAGCAGGCTACCGGGGACAGGGGCGAATGAGCAGTTCTTC	CASRLPGTGANEQFF
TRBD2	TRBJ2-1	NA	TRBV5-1	TGCGCCAGCAGCCGACTAGCGGGAGGAGGTTACAATGAGCAGTTCTTC	CASSRLAGGGYNEQFF
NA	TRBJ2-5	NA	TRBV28	TGTGCCAGCAGTTTGTGGCGGCAAGAGACCCAGTACTTC	CASSLWRQETQYF
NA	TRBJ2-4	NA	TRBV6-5	TGTGCCAGCAAGGAGGGGGCGGTTCAGTACTTC	CASKEGAVQYF
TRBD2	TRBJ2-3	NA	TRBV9	TGTGCCAGCAGCCCCCCAGGGGGACTAGCCTCAGATACGCAGTATTTT	CASSPPGGLASDTQYF
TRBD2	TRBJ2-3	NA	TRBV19	TGTGCCAGTAGTATATGGACCGGGAGGGCCGAGGCAGATACGCAGTATTTT	CASSIWTGRAEADTQYF
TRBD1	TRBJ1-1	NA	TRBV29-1	TGCAGCGTGAAGGGGGCCTACACTGAAGCTTTCTTT	CSVKGAYTEAFF
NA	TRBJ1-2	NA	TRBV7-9	TGTGCCAGCAGCTTAGATCCGTATGGCTACACCTTC	CASSLDPYGYTF
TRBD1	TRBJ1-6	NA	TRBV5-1	TGCGCCAGCAGCGTACAGGGGGGATCACCCCTCCACTTT	CASSVQGGSPLHF
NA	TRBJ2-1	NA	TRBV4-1	TGCGCCAGCAGCCAAGAGGGCGGGCTGAGCTCCTACAATGAGCAGTTCTTC	CASSQEGGLSSYNEQFF
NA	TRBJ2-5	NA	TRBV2	TGTGCCAGCAGTCAGGGAAAGACCCAGTACTTC	CASSQGKTQYF
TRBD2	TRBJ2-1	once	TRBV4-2	TGTGCCAGCAGCCAAGATGGACTAGCGGCCAACAATGAGCAGTTCTTC	CASSQDGLAANNEQFF
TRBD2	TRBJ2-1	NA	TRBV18	TGTGCCAGCTCACCAACGGTCCCTGGACTAGCGGGGGACAATGAGCAGTTCTTC	CASSPTVPGLAGDNEQFF
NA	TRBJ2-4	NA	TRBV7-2	TGTGCCAGCAGACCAGCAACAGGTGATAACATTCAGTACTTC	CASRPATGDNIQYF
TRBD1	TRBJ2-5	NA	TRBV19	TGTGCCAGTAGTCCAGGGGGCGCGGGGGAGACCCAGTACTTC	CASSPGGAGETQYF
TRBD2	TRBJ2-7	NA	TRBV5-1	TGCGCCAGCAGCTTGGGCCTAGCGGGATCCTACGAGCAGTACTTC	CASSLGLAGSYEQYF
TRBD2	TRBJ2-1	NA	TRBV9	TGTGCCAGCACCGCAGGGGCTAGCGGGACCAATGAGCAGTTCTTC	CASTAGASGTNEQFF
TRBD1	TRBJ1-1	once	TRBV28	TGTGCCAGCAGGAACCTATGGCGCCGGGACCCCAGGGGGACTGAAGCTTTCTTT	CASRNLWRRDPRGTEAFF
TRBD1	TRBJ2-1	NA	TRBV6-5	TGTGCCAGCAGTTACGCCGGGACAGTGGGCAATGAGCAGTTCTTC	CASSYAGTVGNEQFF
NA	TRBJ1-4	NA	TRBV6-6	TGTGCCAGCAGCCAACCGGGGGCAACTAATGAAAAACTGTTTTTT	CASSQPGATNEKLFF
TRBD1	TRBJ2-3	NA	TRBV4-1	TGCGCCAGCAGCCACCGACAGGGCTTTAGCACAGATACGCAGTATTTT	CASSHRQGFSTDTQYF
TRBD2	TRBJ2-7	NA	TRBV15	TGTGCCACCAGCAGAGACCGGGGAGGGGACGACGAGCAGTACTTC	CATSRDRGGDDEQYF
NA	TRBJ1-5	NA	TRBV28	TGTGCCAGCAGTTTATGGAGGGGGGGAGGCAATCAGCCCCAGCATTTT	CASSLWRGGGNQPQHF
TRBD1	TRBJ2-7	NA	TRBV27	TGTGCCAGCAGTCCCTCGGGACAGGGCCCCTACGAGCAGTACTTC	CASSPSGQGPYEQYF
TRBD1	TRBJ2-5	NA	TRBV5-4	TGTGCCAGCAGCTTGGGGCAGGGGGCCCAGTACTTC	CASSLGQGAQYF
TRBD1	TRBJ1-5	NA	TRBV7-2	TGTGCCAGCAGCGCGGACAGGGGGAAGGGGCCCCAGCATTTT	CASSADRGKGPQHF
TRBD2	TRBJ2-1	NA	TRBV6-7	TGTGCCAGCAGTTACCCTCGGGGACTAGCGGGAGGGCCTAGTAATGAGCAGTTCTTC	CASSYPRGLAGGPSNEQFF
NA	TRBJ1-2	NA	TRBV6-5	TGTGCCAGCAAACAGGGCCTTAACTATGGCTACACCTTC	CASKQGLNYGYTF
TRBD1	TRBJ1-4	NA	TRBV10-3	TGTGCCATCAGTGCCGACAGGGGGCCAGAGGAAAAACTGTTTTTT	CAISADRGPEEKLFF
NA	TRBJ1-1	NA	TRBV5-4	TGTGCCAGCAGCTTGGCAAACACTGAAGCTTTCTTT	CASSLANTEAFF
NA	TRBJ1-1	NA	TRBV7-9	TGTGCCAGCAGCTTCGGACAGCCTAACACTGAAGCTTTCTTT	CASSFGQPNTEAFF
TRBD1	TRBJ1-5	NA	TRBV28	TGTGCCAGCAGTAGACCAGGGGTAGGGGGCCAGCCCCAGCATTTT	CASSRPGVGGQPQHF
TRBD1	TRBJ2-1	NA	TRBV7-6	TGTGCCAGCAGCTTCCGGGACAGGGGGTCCAATGAGCAGTTCTTC	CASSFRDRGSNEQFF
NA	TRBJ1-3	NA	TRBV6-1	TGTGCCAGCATAAACTCGGGTGGAAACACCATATATTTT	CASINSGGNTIYF
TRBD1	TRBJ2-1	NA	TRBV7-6	TGTGCCAGCAGCTTAGGGACAGGGGGCAATGAGCAGTTCTTC	CASSLGTGGNEQFF
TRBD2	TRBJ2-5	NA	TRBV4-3	TGCGCCAGCAGCCAAGAGCGGGAGGTGGCCCAGTACTTC	CASSQEREVAQYF
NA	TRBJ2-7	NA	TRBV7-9	TGTGCCAGCAGCTTAGGCTTCGGGATTGGGGAGCAGTACTTC	CASSLGFGIGEQYF
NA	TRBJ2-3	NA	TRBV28	TGTGCCAGCAGTTTATATCCAGGGAAAAGCACAGATACGCAGTATTTT	CASSLYPGKSTDTQYF
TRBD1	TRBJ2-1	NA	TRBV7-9	TGTGCCAGCAGACGGACGACAGGGGGGGTGGGTAATGAGCAGTTCTTC	CASRRTTGGVGNEQFF